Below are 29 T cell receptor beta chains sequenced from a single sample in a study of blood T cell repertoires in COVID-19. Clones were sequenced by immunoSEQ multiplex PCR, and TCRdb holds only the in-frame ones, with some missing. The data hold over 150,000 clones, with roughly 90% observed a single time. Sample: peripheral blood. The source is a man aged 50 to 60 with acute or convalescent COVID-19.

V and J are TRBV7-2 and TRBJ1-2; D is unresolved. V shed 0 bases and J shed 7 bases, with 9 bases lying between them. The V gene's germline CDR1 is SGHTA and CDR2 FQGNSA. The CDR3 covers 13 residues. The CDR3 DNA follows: TGTGCCAGCAGCTTAGCGAATGGAGCTGGCTACACCTTC. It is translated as CASSLANGAGYTF.

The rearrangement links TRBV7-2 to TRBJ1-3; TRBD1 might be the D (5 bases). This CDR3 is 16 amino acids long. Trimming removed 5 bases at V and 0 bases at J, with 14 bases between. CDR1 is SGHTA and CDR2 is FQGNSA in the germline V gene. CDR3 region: CASSGQGLGSGNTIYF. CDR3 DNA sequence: TGTGCCAGCAGCGGCCAGGGACTTGGCTCTGGAAACACCATATATTTT.

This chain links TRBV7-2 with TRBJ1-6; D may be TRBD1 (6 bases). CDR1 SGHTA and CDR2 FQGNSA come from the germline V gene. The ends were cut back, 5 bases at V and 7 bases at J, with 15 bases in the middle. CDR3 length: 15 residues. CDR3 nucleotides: TGTGCCAGCAGCACAAGACAGGCCCAAAATTCACCCCTCCACTTT. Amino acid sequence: CASSTRQAQNSPLHF. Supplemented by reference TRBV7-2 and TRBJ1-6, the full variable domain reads GAGVSQSPSNKVTEKGKDVELRCDPISGHTALYWYRQSLGQGLEFLIYFQGNSAPDKSGLPSDRFSAERTGGSVSTLTIQRTQQEDSAVYLCASSTRQAQNSPLHFGNGTRLTVT.

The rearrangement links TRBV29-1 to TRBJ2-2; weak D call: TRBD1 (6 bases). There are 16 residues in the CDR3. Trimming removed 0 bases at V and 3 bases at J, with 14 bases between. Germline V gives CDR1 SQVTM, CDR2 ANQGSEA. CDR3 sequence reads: CSVEDAETGYTGELFF. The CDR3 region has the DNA TGCAGCGTTGAAGACGCCGAGACAGGTTACACCGGGGAGCTGTTTTTT.

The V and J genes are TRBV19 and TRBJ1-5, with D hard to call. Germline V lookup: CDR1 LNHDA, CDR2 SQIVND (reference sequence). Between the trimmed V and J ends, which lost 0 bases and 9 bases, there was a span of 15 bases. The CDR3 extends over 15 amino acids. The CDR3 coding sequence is TGTGCCAGTAGTATAGATCTACCCACCCGTGGGCCCCAGCATTTT. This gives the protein CASSIDLPTRGPQHF.

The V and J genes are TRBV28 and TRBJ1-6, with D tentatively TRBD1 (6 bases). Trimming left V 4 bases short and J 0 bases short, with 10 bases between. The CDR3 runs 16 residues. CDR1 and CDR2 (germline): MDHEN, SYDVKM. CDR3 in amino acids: CASSSGGRSYNSPLHF. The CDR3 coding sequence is TGTGCCAGCAGTTCGGGGGGGCGCTCCTATAATTCACCCCTCCACTTT. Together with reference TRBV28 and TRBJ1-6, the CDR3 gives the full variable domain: DVKVTQSSRYLVKRTGEKVFLECVQDMDHENMFWYRQDPGLGLRLIYFSYDVKMKEKGDIPEGYSVSREKKERFSLILESASTNQTSMYLCASSSGGRSYNSPLHFGNGTRLTVT.

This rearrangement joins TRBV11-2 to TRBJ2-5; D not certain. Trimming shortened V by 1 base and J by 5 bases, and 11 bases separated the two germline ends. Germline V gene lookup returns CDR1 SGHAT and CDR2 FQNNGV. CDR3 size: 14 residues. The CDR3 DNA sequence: TGTGCCAGCAGCTTAGGGATTATCAGGGAGACCCAGTACTTC. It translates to CASSLGIIRETQYF.

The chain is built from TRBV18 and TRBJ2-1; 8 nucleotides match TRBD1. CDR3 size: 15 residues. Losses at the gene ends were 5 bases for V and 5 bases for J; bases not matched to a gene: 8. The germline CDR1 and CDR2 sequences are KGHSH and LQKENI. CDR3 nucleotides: TGTGCCAGCTCAGTCGGGACAGGAGAGAACAATGAGCAGTTCTTC. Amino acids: CASSVGTGENNEQFF.

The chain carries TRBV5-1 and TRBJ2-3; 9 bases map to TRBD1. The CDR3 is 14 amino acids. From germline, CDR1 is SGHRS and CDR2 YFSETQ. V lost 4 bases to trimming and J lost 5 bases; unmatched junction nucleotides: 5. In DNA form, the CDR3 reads TGCGCCAGCAGCCCGGGACAGGGTAAAGATACGCAGTATTTT. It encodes CASSPGQGKDTQYF.

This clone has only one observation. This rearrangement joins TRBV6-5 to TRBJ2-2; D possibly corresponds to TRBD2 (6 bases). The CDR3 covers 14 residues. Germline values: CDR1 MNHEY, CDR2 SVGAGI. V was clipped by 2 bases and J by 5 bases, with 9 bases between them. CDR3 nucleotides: TGTGCCAGCAGTTACGGGCGGGGTACCGGGGAGCTGTTTTTT. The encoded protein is CASSYGRGTGELFF.

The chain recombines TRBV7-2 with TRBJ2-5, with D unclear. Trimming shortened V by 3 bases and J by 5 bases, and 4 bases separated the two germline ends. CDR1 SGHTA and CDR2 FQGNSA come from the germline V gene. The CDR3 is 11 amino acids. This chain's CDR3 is CASSFVETQYF. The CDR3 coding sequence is TGTGCCAGCAGCTTCGTGGAGACCCAGTACTTC. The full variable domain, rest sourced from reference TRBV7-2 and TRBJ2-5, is GAGVSQSPSNKVTEKGKDVELRCDPISGHTALYWYRQSLGQGLEFLIYFQGNSAPDKSGLPSDRFSAERTGGSVSTLTIQRTQQEDSAVYLCASSFVETQYFGPGTRLLVL.

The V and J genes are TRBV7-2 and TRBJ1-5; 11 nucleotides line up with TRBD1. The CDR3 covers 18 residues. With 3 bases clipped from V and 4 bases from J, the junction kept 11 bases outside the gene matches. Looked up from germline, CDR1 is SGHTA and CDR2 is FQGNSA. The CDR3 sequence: CASSFVGTGGGRNQPQHF. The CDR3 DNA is TGTGCCAGCAGCTTTGTCGGGACAGGGGGAGGAAGGAATCAGCCCCAGCATTTT.

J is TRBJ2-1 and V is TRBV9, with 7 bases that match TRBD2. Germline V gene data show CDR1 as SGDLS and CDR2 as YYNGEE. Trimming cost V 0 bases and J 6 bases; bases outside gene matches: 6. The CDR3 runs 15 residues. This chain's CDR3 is CASSVEAGVGNEQFF. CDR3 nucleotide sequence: TGTGCCAGCAGCGTAGAGGCGGGAGTGGGCAATGAGCAGTTCTTC.

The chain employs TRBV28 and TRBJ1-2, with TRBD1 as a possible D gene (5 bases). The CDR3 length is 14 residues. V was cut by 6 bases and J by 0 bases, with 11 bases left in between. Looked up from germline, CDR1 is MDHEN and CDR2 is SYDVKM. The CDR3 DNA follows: TGTGCCAGCAGGGCAACAGGAGCTAACTATGGCTACACCTTC. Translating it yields CASRATGANYGYTF.

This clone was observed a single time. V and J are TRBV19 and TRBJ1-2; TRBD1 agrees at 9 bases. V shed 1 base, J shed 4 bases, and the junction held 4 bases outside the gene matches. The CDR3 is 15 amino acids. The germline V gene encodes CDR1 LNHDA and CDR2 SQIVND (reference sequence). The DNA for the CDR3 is TGTGCCAGTAGTATAGGAGGACAGGGGAGCTATGGCTACACCTTC. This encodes CASSIGGQGSYGYTF.

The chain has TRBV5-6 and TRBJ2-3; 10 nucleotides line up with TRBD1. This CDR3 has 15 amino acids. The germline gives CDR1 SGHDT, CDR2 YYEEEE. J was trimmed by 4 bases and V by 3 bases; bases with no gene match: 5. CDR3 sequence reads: CASSSLGQGADTQYF. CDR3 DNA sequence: TGTGCCAGCAGCTCCCTCGGACAGGGGGCAGATACGCAGTATTTT. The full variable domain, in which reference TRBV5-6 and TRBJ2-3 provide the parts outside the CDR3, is DAGVTQSPTHLIKTRGQQVTLRCSPKSGHDTVSWYQQALGQGPQFIFQYYEEEERQRGNFPDRFSGHQFPNYSSELNVNALLLGDSALYLCASSSLGQGADTQYFGPGTRLTVL.

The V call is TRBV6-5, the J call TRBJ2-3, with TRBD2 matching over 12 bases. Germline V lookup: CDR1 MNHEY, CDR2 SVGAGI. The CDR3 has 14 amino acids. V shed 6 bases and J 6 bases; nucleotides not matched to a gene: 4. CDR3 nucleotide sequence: TGTGCCAGCAGGACTAGCGGGGGCCTTGATACGCAGTATTTT. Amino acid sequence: CASRTSGGLDTQYF.

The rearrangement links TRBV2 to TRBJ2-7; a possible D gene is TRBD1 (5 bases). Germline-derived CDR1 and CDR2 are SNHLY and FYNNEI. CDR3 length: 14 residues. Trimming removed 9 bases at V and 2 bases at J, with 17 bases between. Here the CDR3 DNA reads TGTGCCAGAAGAGGACAAGACCGCGCCTACGAGCAGTACTTC. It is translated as CARRGQDRAYEQYF. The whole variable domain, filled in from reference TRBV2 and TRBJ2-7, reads EPEVTQTPSHQVTQMGQEVILRCVPISNHLYFYWYRQILGQKVEFLVSFYNNEISEKSEIFDDQFSVERPDGSNFTLKIRSTKLEDSAMYFCARRGQDRAYEQYFGPGTRLTVT.

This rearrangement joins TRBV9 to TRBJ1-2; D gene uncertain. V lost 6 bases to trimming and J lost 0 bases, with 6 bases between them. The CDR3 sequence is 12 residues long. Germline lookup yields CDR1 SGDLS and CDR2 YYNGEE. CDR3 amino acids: CASTRSNYGYTF. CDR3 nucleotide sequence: TGTGCCAGCACCCGGTCTAACTATGGCTACACCTTC.

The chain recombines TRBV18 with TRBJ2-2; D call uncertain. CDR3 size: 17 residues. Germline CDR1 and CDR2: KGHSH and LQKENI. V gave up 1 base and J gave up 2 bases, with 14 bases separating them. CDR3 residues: CASSPRSADPNTGELFF. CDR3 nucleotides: TGTGCCAGCTCACCACGAAGCGCAGACCCAAACACCGGGGAGCTGTTTTTT.

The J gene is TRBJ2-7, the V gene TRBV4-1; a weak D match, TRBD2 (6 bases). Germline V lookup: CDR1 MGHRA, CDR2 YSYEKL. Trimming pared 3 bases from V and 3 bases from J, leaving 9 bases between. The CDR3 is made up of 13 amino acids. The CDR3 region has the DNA TGCGCCAGCAGCCAGGGACTCGGCTACGAGCAGTACTTC. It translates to CASSQGLGYEQYF.

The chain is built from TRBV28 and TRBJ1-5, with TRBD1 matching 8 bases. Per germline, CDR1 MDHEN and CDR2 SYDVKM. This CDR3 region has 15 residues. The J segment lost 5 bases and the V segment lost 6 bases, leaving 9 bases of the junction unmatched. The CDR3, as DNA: TGTGCCAGCAGAACAGGGGGAGAGACCGATCAGCCCCAGCATTTT. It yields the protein CASRTGGETDQPQHF.

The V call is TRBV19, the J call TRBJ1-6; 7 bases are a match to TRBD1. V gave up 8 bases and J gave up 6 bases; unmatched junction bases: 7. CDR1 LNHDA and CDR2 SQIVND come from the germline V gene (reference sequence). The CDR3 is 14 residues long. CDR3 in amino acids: CASRPGQSNSPLHF. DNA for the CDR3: TGTGCCAGTCGACCGGGACAGAGTAATTCACCCCTCCACTTT.

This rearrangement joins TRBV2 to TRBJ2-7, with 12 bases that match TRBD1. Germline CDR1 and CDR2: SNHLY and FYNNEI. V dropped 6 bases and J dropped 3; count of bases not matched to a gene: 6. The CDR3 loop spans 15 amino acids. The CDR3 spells CASSIGTGGVYEQYV. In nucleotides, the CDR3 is TGTGCCAGCAGCATCGGGACAGGGGGCGTCTACGAGCAGTACGTC.

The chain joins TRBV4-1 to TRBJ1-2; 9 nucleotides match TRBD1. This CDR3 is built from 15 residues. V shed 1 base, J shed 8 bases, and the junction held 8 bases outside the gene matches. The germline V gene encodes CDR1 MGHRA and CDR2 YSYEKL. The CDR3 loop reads CASSQGTDRGGGYTF. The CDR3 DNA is TGCGCCAGCAGCCAAGGGACGGACAGGGGAGGAGGCTACACCTTC.

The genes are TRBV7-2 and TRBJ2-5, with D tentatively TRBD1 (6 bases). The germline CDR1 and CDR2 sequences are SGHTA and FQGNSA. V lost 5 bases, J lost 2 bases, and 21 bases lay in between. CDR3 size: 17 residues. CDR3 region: CASSPQGYGQLQETQYF. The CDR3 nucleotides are TGTGCCAGCAGCCCTCAGGGGTATGGACAGCTTCAAGAGACCCAGTACTTC.

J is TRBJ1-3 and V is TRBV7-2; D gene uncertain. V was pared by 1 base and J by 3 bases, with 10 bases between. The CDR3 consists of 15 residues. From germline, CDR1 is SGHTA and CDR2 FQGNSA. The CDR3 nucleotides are TGTGCCAGCAGCTTAGTGGCAGGTGGTGGAAACACCATATATTTT. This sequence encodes CASSLVAGGGNTIYF.

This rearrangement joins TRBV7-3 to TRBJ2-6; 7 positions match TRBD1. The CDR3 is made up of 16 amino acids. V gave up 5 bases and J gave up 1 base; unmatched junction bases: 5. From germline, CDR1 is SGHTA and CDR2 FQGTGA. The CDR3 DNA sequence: TGTGCCAGCAGCCCCCGACAGGGTTCTGGGGCCAACGTCCTGACTTTC. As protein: CASSPRQGSGANVLTF.

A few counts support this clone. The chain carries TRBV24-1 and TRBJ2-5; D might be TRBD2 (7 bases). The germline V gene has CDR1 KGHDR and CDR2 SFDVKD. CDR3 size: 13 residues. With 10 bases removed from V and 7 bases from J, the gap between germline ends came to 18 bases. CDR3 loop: CATGGNREGTQYF. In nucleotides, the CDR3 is TGTGCCACGGGAGGGAACAGGGAGGGGACCCAGTACTTC.